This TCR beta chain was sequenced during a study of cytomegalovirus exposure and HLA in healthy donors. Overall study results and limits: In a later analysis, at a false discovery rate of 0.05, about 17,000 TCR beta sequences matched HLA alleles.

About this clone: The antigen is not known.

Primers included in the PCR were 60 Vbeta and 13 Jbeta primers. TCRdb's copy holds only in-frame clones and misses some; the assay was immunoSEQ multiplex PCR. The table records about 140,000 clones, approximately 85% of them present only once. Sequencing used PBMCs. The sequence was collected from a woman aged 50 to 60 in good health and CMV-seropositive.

The CDR3 protein is CASSSTVYNEQFF. CDR3 DNA: TGTGCCAGCAGCTCAACGGTTTACAATGAGCAGTTCTTC. The chain links TRBV7-2 to TRBJ2-1; D uncertain. The CDR3 is 13 amino acids. CDR1 is SGHTA, CDR2 FQGNSA, per germline. Trimming took 4 bases from V and 4 from J, leaving 8 bases between them.